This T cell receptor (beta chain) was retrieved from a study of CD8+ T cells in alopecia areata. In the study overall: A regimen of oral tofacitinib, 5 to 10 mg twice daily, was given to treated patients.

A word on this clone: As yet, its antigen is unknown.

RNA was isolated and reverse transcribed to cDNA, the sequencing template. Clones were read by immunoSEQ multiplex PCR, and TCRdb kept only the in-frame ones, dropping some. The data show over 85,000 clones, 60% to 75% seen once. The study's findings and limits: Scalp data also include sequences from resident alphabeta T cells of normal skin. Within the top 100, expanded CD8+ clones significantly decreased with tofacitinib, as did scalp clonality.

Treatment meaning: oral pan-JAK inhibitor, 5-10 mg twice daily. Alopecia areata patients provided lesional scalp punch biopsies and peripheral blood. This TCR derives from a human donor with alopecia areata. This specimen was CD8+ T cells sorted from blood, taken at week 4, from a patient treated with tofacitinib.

CDR3 nucleotide sequence: TGCGCCAGCAGCCAGAGACAGCTCGGCAACACTGAAGCTTTCTTT. Translation: CASSQRQLGNTEAFF. The chain carries TRBV4-1 and TRBJ1-1, with a weak D call TRBD1 (5 bases). The V end was cut by 3 bases, the J end by 2 bases, with 13 bases between. The CDR3 spans 15 residues. CDR1 and CDR2 from the germline V gene are MGHRA and YSYEKL.